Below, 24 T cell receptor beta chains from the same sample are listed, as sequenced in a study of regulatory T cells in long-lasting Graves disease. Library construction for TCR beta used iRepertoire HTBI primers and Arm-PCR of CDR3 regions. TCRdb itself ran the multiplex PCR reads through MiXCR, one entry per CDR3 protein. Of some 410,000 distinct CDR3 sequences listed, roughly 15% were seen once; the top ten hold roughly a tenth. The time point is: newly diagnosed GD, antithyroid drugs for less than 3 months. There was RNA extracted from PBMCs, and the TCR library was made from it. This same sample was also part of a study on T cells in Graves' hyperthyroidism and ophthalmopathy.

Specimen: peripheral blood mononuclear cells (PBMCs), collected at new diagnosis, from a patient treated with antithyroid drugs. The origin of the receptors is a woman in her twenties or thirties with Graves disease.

The CDR3: CASSLGGGNTGELFF. DNA of the CDR3: TGTGCCAGCAGCTTAGGGGGGGGGAACACCGGGGAGCTGTTTTTT. The rearrangement links TRBV11-2 to TRBJ2-2, with TRBD2 matching 7 bases. The germline V gene has CDR1 SGHAT and CDR2 FQNNGV. The junction had 0 bases not matched to a gene; V was cut back by 1 base and J by 1 base. The CDR3 contains 15 residues.

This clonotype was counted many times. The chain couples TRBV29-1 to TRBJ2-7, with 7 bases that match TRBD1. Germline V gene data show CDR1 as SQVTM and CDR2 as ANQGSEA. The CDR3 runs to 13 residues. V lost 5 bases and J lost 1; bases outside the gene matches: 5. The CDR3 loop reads CSVSDRSSYEQYF. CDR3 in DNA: TGCAGCGTTTCGGACAGGAGTTCCTACGAGCAGTACTTC.

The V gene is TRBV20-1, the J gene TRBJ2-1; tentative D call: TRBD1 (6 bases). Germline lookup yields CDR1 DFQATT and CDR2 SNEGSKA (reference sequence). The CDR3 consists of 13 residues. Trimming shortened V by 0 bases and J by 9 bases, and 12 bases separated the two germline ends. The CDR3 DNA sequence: TGCAGTGCTAGAGATTCACCAGGGGCTGAGCAGTTCTTC. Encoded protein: CSARDSPGAEQFF.

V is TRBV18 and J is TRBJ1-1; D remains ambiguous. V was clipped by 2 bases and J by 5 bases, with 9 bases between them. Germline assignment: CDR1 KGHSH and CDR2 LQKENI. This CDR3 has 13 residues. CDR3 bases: TGTGCCAGCTCACCAGGGAGTGAGACTGAAGCTTTCTTT. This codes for CASSPGSETEAFF.

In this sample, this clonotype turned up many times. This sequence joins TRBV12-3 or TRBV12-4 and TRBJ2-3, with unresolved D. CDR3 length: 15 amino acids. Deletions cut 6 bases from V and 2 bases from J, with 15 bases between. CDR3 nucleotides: TGTGCCAGCAGCCCCCCGTACTCGAACACAGATACGCAGTATTTT. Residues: CASSPPYSNTDTQYF.

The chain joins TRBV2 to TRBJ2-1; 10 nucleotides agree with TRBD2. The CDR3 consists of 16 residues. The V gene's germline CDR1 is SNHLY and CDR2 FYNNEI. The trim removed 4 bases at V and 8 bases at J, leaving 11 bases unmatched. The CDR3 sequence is CASSVNPRSGGDEQFF. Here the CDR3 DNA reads TGTGCCAGCAGTGTCAATCCACGGAGCGGGGGGGATGAGCAGTTCTTC.

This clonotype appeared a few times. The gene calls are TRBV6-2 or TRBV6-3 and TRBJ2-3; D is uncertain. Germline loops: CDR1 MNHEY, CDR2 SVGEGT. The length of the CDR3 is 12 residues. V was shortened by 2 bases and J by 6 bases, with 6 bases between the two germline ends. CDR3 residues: CASSYVGDTQYF. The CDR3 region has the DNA TGTGCCAGCAGTTACGTGGGGGATACGCAGTATTTT.

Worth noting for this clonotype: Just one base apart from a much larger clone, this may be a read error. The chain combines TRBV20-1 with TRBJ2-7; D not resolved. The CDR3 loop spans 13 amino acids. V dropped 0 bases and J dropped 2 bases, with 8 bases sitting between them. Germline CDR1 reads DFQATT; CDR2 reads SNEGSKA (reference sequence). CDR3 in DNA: TGCAGTGCTAGAGATGGCGGAACCTACGAGCAGTACTTC. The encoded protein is CSARDGGTYEQYF.

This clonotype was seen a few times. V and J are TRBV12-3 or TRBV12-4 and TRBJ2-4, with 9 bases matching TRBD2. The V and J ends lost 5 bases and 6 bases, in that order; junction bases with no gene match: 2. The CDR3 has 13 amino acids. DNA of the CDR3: TGTGCCAGCAGTCTTAGCGGGGGAAACATTCAGTACTTC. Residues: CASSLSGGNIQYF.

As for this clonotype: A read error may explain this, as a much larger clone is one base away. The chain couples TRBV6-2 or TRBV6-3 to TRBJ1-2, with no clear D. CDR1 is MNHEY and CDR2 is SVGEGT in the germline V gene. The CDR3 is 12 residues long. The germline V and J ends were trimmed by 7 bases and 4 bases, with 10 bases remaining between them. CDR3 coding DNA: TGTGCCAGCACAGAAAGTTCCTATGGCTACACCTTC. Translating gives CASTESSYGYTF.

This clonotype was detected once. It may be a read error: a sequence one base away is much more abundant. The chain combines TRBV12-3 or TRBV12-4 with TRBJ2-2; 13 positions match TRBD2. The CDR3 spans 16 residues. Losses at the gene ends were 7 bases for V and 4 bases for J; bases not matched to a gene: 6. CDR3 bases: TGTGCCAGCATCCCCGGACTAGCGGGAGTCACCGGGGAGCTGTTTTTT. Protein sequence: CASIPGLAGVTGELFF.

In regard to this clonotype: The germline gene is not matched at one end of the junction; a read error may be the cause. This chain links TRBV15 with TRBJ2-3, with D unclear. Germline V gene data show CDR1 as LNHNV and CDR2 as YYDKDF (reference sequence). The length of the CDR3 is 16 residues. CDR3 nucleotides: TGTGTCACCAGCAGCCGATATGGGCTCCGCACAGATACGCAGTATTTT. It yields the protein CVTSSRYGLRTDTQYF. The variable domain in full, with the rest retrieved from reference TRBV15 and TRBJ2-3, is DAMVIQNPRYQVTQFGKPVTLSCSQTLNHNVMYWYQQKSSQAPKLLFHYYDKDFNNEADTPDNFQSRRPNTSFCFLDIRSPGLGDTAMYLCVTSSRYGLRTDTQYFGPGTRLTVL.

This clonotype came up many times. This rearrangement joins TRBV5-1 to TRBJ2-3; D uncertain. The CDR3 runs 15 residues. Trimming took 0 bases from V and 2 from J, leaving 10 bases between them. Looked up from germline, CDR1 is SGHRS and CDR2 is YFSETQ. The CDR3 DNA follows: TGCGCCAGCAGCTTGGCCTTGACTCCCACAGATACGCAGTATTTT. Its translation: CASSLALTPTDTQYF.

This chain's CDR3 is CSALPGQGTDTQYF. The CDR3 nucleotides read TGCAGTGCTTTACCGGGACAGGGCACAGATACGCAGTATTTT. The V gene is TRBV20-1, the J gene TRBJ2-3; TRBD1 aligns across 8 bases. Trimming took 5 bases from V and 1 from J; bases not matched to a gene: 5. Germline V gives CDR1 DFQATT, CDR2 SNEGSKA (reference sequence). CDR3 length: 14 amino acids.

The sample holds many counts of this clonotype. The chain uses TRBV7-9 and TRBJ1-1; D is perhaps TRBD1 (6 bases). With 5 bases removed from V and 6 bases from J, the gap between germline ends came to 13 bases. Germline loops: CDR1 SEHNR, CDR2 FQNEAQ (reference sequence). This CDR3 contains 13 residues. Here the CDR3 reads CASSLSGQSEAFF. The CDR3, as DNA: TGTGCCAGCAGCCTTAGCGGACAGTCTGAAGCTTTCTTT.

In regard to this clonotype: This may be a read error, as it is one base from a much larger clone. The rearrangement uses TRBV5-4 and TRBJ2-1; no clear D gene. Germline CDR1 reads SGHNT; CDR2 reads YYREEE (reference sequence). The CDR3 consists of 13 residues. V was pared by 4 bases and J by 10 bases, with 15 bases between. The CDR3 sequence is CASSLLPTSEQFF. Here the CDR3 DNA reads TGTGCCAGCAGCCTCCTACCTACGAGCGAGCAGTTCTTC.

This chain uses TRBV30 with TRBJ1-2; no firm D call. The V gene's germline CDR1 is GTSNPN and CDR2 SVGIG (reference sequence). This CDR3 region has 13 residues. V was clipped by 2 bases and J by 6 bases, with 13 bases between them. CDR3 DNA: TGTGCCTGGAGTTTCGCGACATATGATGGCTACACCTTC. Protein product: CAWSFATYDGYTF.

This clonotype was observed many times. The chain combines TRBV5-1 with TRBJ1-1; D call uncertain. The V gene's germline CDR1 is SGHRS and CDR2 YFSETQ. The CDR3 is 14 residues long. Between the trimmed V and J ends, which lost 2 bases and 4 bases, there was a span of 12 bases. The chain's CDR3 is CASSFKRTGTEAFF. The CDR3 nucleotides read TGCGCCAGCAGCTTCAAGCGGACGGGCACTGAAGCTTTCTTT.

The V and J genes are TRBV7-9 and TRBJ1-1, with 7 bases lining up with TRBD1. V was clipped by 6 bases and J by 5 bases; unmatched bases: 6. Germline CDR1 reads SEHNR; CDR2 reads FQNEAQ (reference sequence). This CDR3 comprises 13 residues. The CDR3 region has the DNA TGTGCCAGCAGTCAGGGGGAATGGACTGAAGCTTTCTTT. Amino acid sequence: CASSQGEWTEAFF. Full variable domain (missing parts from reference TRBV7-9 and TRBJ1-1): DTGVSQNPRHKITKRGQNVTFRCDPISEHNRLYWYRQTLGQGPEFLTYFQNEAQLEKSRLLSDRFSAERPKGSFSTLEIQRTEQGDSAMYLCASSQGEWTEAFFGQGTRLTVV.

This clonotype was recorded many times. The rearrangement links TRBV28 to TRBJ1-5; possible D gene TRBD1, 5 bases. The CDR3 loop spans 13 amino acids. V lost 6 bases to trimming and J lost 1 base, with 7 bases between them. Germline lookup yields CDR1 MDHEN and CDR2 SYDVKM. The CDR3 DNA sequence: TGTGCCAGCAGATGGGACAGCAATCAGCCCCAGCATTTT. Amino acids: CASRWDSNQPQHF.

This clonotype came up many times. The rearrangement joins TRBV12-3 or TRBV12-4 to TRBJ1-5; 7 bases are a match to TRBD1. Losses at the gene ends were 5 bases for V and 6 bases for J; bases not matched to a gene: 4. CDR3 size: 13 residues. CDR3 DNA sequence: TGTGCCAGCAGTCAGGGGGTGGTTCAGCCCCAGCATTTT. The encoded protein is CASSQGVVQPQHF.

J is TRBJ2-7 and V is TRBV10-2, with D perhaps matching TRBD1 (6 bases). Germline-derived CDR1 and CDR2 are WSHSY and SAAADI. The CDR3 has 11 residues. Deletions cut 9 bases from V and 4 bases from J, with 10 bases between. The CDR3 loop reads CASLQGYEQYF. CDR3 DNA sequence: TGCGCCAGTCTGCAGGGGTACGAGCAGTACTTC.

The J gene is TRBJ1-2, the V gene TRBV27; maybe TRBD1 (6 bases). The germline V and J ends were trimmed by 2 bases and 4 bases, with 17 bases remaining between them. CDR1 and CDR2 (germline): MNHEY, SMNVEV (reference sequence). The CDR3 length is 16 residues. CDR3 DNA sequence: TGTGCCAGCAGTTTACGGGCCCGGGACATCGCCTATGGCTACACCTTC. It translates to CASSLRARDIAYGYTF.

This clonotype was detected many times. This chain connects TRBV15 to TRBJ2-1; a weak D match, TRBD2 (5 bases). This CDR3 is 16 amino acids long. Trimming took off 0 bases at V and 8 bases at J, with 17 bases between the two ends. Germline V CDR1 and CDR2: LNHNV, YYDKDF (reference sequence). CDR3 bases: TGTGCCACCAGCAGAGAAGGACTCCGAGACGGGGATGAGCAGTTCTTC. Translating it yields CATSREGLRDGDEQFF.